The T cell receptor (beta chain) under discussion was sequenced for a study of blood T cell repertoires in COVID-19 (dated by TCRdb to about 2020). With regard to the full study: Samples from collaborators originated in the United States, Italy and Spain and spanned both the acute and convalescent phases of COVID-19. The prospective study material was composed of cDNA or gDNA derived from T cells, B-cell-depleted T cells, or PBMCs. The dataset comprised deeply sampled blood TCRbeta repertoires from subjects exposed to, actively infected with, or recovered from COVID-19. The repertoires were released in a freely available public database meant as a resource for research on the immune response to SARS-CoV-2. Samples were obtained from the ongoing ImmuneRACE study (first 160 participants) and from about 1,300 subjects provided by 6 global collaborators. Nearly every sample came with metadata listing a de-identified subject ID, COVID-19 status, age in years and sex. Where HLA class I and class II types were available, the types were taken from metadata supplied by the sample provider, not from assay-based typing.

Deletion took 0 bases off V and 0 bases off J, with a span of 6 bases between the germline ends. The CDR3, from cysteine to phenylalanine, totals 14 residues. Kept here is only the CDR3 DNA, which spans 42 bases and is read in frame from base 1. CDR1 and CDR2 (MNHEY, SVGEGT) derive from the germline V gene. Study-level results and caveats: The quantity of clinical and demographic metadata differed by source and by participant and was supplied without curation.

To note about this clone: No cognate antigen has been identified for it. The input lacks base qualities; no much larger clone sits a single base away.

Collaborating institutions collected whole blood in K2EDTA tubes following their own protocols. For TCRbeta analysis, collaborators shipped samples in one of three forms: frozen whole blood, isolated PBMCs, or DNA extracted from either of those sample types. The immunoSEQ Assay, a bias-controlled multiplex PCR, was used to amplify TCRbeta CDR3 regions from genomic DNA. Per the original workflow: Within the assay, amplification of reference gene primers was used to estimate how many nucleated cells each sample contained. To quantify the absolute abundance of each unique TCRbeta CDR3 rearrangement, sequence reads were collapsed and filtered. Productive Simpson clonality was computed per sample as the square root of Simpson's diversity index over productive rearrangements. TCRdb took over this immuneACCESS table, retaining in-frame rearrangements with V and J assigned. Such tables are incomplete; in checked studies, under half of the missing clones stem from an unresolved V gene, and the remainder is unexplained. That table furnishes V, J and clone size, whereas the DNA furnished D and trimming. The sample table records 170,000 or so clones; around nine tenths of these occur just once. 2.5% to 3.5% of the sample belongs to the ten largest clones.

Input material: peripheral blood. The chain is assembled from TRBV6-2 or TRBV6-3 and TRBJ2-7, with an unclear D gene assignment. The receptor's source is a man between 40 and 49 years old with active or convalescent COVID-19. In nucleotide form, the sequence is TGTGCCAGCAGTTACTCGTCCAGCTCCTACGAGCAGTACTTC. This codes for CASSYSSSSYEQYF.